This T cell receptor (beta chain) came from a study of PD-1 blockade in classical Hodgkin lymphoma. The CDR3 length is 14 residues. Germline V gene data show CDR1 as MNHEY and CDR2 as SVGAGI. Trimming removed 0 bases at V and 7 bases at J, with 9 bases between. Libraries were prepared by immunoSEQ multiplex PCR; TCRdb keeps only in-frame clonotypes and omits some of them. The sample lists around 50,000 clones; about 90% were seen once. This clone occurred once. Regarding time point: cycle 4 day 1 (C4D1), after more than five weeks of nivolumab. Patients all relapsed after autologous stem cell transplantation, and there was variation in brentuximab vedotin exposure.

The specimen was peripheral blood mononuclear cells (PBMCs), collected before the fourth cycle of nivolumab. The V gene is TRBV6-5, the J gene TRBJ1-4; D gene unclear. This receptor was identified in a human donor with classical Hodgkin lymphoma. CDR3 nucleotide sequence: TGTGCCAGCAGTTACTCGACTATCAGTGAAAAACTGTTTTTT. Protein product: CASSYSTISEKLFF.